This TCR beta chain was identified during a study of T-cell reconstitution after alpha-beta-depleted transplantation in children. This clonotype was counted a single time. As yet, its antigen is unknown. Study-level results: Among T cells one year after transplant, newly produced cells accounted for most counts and diversity.

A TCRbeta library incorporating unique molecular identifiers was prepared. Each CDR3 protein gets one entry after TCRdb re-called the PCR reads with MiXCR. The sample records about 580,000 distinct CDR3 sequences, about 23% being singletons. Sequenced here: PBMCs, mostly from graft donor cells, sampled 360 days after TCRalphabeta/CD19-depleted stem cell transplant. The TCR originated in a boy under two years old who had a stem cell transplant for acute myeloid leukemia, so the T cells may come from the graft donor.

The CDR3 reads CSAPGIRTNTGELFF. CDR3 nucleotides: TGCAGTGCGCCCGGGATTCGGACGAACACCGGGGAGCTGTTTTTT. This chain joins TRBV20-1 and TRBJ2-2; perhaps TRBD2 as D (5 bases). V gave up 6 bases and J gave up 0 bases, with 14 bases separating them. This CDR3 contains 15 residues. The germline CDR1 and CDR2 sequences are DFQATT and SNEGSKA (reference sequence).